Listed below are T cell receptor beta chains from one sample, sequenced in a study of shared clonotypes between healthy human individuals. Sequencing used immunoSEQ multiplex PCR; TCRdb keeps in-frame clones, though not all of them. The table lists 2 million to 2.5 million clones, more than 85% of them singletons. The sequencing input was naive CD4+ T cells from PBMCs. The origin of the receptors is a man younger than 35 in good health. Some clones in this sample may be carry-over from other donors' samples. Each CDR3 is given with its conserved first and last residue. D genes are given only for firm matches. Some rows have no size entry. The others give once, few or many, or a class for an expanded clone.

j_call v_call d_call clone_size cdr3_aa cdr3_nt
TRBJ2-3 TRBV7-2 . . CASSLGTLDPPQYF TGTGCCAGCAGCTTAGGGACTCTAGATCCTCCGCAGTATTTT
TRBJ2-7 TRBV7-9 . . CASSLRRPKTYEQYF TGTGCCAGCAGCTTAAGGCGGCCAAAGACCTACGAGCAGTACTTC
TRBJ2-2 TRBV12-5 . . CASGPGPGELFF TGTGCTAGTGGCCCAGGTCCCGGGGAGCTGTTTTTT
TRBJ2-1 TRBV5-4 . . CASSLARASSYNEQFF TGTGCCAGCAGCTTGGCAAGGGCTAGCTCCTACAATGAGCAGTTCTTC
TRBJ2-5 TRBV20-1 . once CSASRRETQYF TGCAGTGCTAGTCGCAGGGAGACCCAGTACTTC
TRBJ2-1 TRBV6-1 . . CASSPPGRGYNEQFF TGTGCCAGCAGTCCTCCAGGCCGGGGTTACAATGAGCAGTTCTTC
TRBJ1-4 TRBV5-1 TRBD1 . CASSNWGGTDINGNEKLFF TGCGCCAGCAGCAATTGGGGTGGGACAGACATCAACGGCAATGAAAAACTGTTTTTT
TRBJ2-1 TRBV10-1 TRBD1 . CASSDGQVTNNEQFF TGCGCCAGCAGTGATGGACAGGTTACTAACAATGAGCAGTTCTTC
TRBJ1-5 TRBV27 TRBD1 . CASSFRGGGRSGNQPQHF TGTGCCAGCAGTTTTAGAGGGGGCGGAAGATCTGGCAATCAGCCCCAGCATTTT
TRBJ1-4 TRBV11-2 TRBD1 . CASSPQGADEKLFF TGTGCCAGCAGCCCACAGGGGGCAGATGAAAAACTGTTTTTT
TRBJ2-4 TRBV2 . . CASSEEGPNIQYF TGTGCCAGCAGTGAGGAGGGACCAAACATTCAGTACTTC
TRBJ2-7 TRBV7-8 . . CASSLGRGLSYEQYF TGTGCCAGCAGCTTAGGGCGGGGTTTGTCCTACGAGCAGTACTTC
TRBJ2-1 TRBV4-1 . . CASSQPLRGAYNEQFF TGCGCCAGCAGCCAACCCCTCAGGGGCGCTTACAATGAGCAGTTCTTC
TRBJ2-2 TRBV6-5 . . CASMGRNTGELFF TGTGCCAGCATGGGTCGGAACACCGGGGAGCTGTTTTTT
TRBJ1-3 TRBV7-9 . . CASSLYDSSGNTIYF TGTGCCAGCAGCTTATACGACAGCTCTGGAAACACCATATATTTT
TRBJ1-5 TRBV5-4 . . CASSLGGAGNQPQHF TGTGCCAGCAGCTTGGGGGGGGCTGGCAATCAGCCCCAGCATTTT
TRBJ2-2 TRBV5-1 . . CASSSLVIAGELFF TGCGCCAGCAGCTCCCTAGTGATCGCCGGGGAGCTGTTTTTT
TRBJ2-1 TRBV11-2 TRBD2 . CASSSLTSGTLNEQFF TGTGCCAGCAGCAGCCTGACTAGCGGGACGCTCAATGAGCAGTTCTTC
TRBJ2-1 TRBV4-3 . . CASSRDGPGGYNEQFF TGCGCCAGCAGCCGAGATGGTCCCGGGGGATACAATGAGCAGTTCTTC
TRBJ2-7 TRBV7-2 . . CASSYGQPRTYEQYF TGTGCCAGCAGTTATGGACAACCGCGTACCTACGAGCAGTACTTC
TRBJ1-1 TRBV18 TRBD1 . CASSPLTGTGGLNTEAFF TGTGCCAGCTCACCACTGACCGGGACAGGGGGTTTAAACACTGAAGCTTTCTTT
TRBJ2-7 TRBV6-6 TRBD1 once CAAGDRGREQYF TGTGCCGCCGGGGACAGGGGGCGAGAGCAGTACTTC
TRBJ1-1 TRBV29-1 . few CSVGSVDSMNTEAFF TGCAGCGTTGGCTCTGTAGATTCCATGAACACTGAAGCTTTCTTT
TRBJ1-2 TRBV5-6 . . CASSTDRRPGYTF TGTGCCAGCAGCACAGACAGACGACCTGGCTACACCTTC
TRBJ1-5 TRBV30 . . CAWRQGGSNQPQHF TGTGCCTGGAGACAAGGGGGTAGCAATCAGCCCCAGCATTTT
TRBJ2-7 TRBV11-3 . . CASSLVPGDSEQYF TGTGCCAGCAGCTTAGTTCCGGGAGACAGCGAGCAGTACTTC
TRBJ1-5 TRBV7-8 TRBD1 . CASSHKQGVISNQPQHF TGTGCCAGCAGCCATAAACAGGGGGTAATCAGCAATCAGCCCCAGCATTTT
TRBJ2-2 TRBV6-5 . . CASSYPSRPGELFF TGTGCCAGCAGTTACCCCTCTCGGCCCGGGGAGCTGTTTTTT
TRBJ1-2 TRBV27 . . CASSIAGAVSYGYTF TGTGCCAGCAGTATCGCAGGGGCAGTTAGCTATGGCTACACCTTC
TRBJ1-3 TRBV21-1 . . CASSKGSAGWGNTIYF TGTGCCAGCAGCAAAGGGTCGGCAGGGTGGGGAAACACCATATATTTT
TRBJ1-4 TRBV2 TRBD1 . CASRDRGEKLFF TGTGCCAGCAGGGACAGGGGTGAAAAACTGTTTTTT
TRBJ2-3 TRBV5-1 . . CASSLVYWTHQRTDTQYF TGCGCCAGCAGCTTGGTTTATTGGACCCACCAGCGGACAGATACGCAGTATTTT
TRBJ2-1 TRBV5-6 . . CASSFHNEQFF TGTGCCAGCAGCTTCCACAATGAGCAGTTCTTC
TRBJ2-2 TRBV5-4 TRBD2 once CASSSLAGVGAGELFF TGTGCCAGCAGCTCACTAGCGGGAGTTGGCGCCGGGGAGCTGTTTTTT
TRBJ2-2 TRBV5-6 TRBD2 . CASSLGLAVANTGELFF TGTGCCAGCAGCTTGGGGCTAGCGGTCGCGAACACCGGGGAGCTGTTTTTT
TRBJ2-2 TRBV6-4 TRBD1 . CASSVTGVSGELFF TGTGCCAGCAGTGTTACAGGGGTATCCGGGGAGCTGTTTTTT
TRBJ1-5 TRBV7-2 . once CASSFNNQPQHF TGTGCCAGCAGCTTTAATAATCAGCCCCAGCATTTT
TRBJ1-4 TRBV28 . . CASSFGPGREKLFF TGTGCCAGCAGTTTCGGACCTGGGCGGGAAAAACTGTTTTTT
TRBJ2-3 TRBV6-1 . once CASRSGITDTQYF TGTGCCAGCCGGTCAGGGATCACAGATACGCAGTATTTT
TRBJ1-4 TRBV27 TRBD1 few CARRGVKGQEFF TGTGCCAGACGGGGGGTAAAGGGACAGGAGTTTTTT
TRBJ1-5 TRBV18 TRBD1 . CASSQGADQPQHF TGTGCCAGCTCACAGGGGGCTGATCAGCCCCAGCATTTT
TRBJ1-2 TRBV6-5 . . CATRGTLRLPGYTF TGTGCCACCCGCGGGACTTTGAGGCTTCCCGGCTACACCTTC
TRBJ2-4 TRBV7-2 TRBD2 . CASSDGTIAKNIQYF TGTGCCAGCAGCGATGGGACTATAGCCAAAAACATTCAGTACTTC
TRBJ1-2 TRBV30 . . CAWSWRPTSEYGYTF TGTGCCTGGAGTTGGAGGCCAACGAGCGAGTATGGCTACACCTTC
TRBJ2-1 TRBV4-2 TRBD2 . CASSPGLAGRSYNEQFF TGTGCCAGCAGCCCAGGACTAGCGGGACGCTCCTACAATGAGCAGTTCTTC